Listed here are 28 T cell receptor beta chains from one sample, sequenced in a study of tumor-infiltrating lymphocytes in oesophageal squamous cell carcinoma. TCRdb itself ran the PCR reads through MiXCR, one entry per CDR3 protein. The sample carries more than 10,000 distinct CDR3 sequences, roughly three fifths recorded once. Source material: esophageal tumor tissue. The receptors shown here come from a female donor with esophageal squamous cell carcinoma.

A few counts support this clonotype. The chain recombines TRBV7-6 with TRBJ2-1; 9 bases match TRBD2. The CDR3 totals 17 residues. Germline V gene data show CDR1 as SGHVS and CDR2 as FNYEAQ. The junction had 12 bases not matched to a gene; V was cut back by 5 bases and J by 4 bases. For the CDR3, the DNA is TGTGCCAGCAGCCCATTAGCGGGAGCCCATGCATACAATGAGCAGTTCTTC. This encodes CASSPLAGAHAYNEQFF. The entire variable domain, with the rest obtained from reference TRBV7-6 and TRBJ2-1, is as follows: GAGVSQSPRYKVTKRGQDVALRCDPISGHVSLYWYRQALGQGPEFLTYFNYEAQQDKSGLPNDRFSAERPEGSISTLTIQRTEQRDSAMYRCASSPLAGAHAYNEQFFGPGTRLTVL.

This clonotype was seen more than once but under ten times. This chain joins TRBV6-8 and TRBJ1-3; D is uncertain. Germline lookup yields CDR1 MNHGY and CDR2 SAAAGT. CDR3 size: 15 residues. V lost 5 bases and J lost 1, with 12 bases in between. This CDR3 reads CASSGLGGSGNTIYF. CDR3 nucleotide sequence: TGTGCCAGCAGTGGGCTGGGTGGTTCTGGAAACACCATATATTTT.

This clonotype showed up just a few times. This chain connects TRBV7-2 to TRBJ2-3; D call uncertain. The germline V gene has CDR1 SGHTA and CDR2 FQGNSA. Trimming stripped 3 bases from V and 0 bases from J, with 16 bases between. The CDR3 is made up of 17 amino acids. The CDR3 sequence: CASSFYVSSLSTDTQYF. The CDR3 DNA follows: TGTGCCAGCAGCTTTTACGTCAGCTCTCTCAGCACAGATACGCAGTATTTT.

V and J are TRBV7-6 and TRBJ2-3, with 10 bases identical to TRBD2. TRBJ2-2 matches the DNA end more closely, so the J call is doubtful. The CDR3 contains 17 residues. CDR1 is SGHVS and CDR2 is FNYEAQ in the germline V gene. DNA of the CDR3: TGTGCCAGCAGCCCCGCCCCACTAGCGGGGTTCACCGGGGAGCTGTTTTTT. Translated: CASSPAPLAGFTGELFF.

This clonotype showed up just a few times. The V gene is TRBV6-1, the J gene TRBJ2-1; a weak D match, TRBD1 (6 bases). The germline gives CDR1 MNHNS, CDR2 SASEGT. V lost 6 bases to trimming and J lost 2 bases, with 11 bases between them. This CDR3 is 14 amino acids long. CDR3 amino acids: CASRVGTTYNEQFF. The CDR3, as DNA: TGTGCCAGCAGGGTCGGGACAACCTACAATGAGCAGTTCTTC.

The sample holds many counts of this clonotype. A much larger clone is a single base away; this may be a read error. The chain joins TRBV24-1 to TRBJ2-1, with TRBD1 matching 8 bases. The last part of the DNA fits TRBJ2-7 better; the J call may be wrong. This CDR3 is 17 amino acids long. Germline V gene data show CDR1 as KGHDR and CDR2 as SFDVKD. In DNA, the CDR3 is TGTGCCACCAGTGACCCCCGGACAGGGACAGTCTACAATGAGCAGTACTTC. Protein sequence: CATSDPRTGTVYNEQYF.

V and J are TRBV12-3 or TRBV12-4 and TRBJ2-5; D is ambiguous. The DNA matches TRBJ2-1 better at its end, which makes the J call doubtful. The CDR3 covers 14 residues. CDR3 nucleotides: TGTGCCAGCAGTTTTATCTTGGGTTTTCGAGAGCAGTTCTTC. Its protein product is CASSFILGFREQFF.

This clonotype was observed a single time. J is TRBJ2-7 and V is TRBV7-6; D remains unclear. The J call could be wrong; TRBJ2-1 is a better fit for the DNA end. Germline values: CDR1 SGHVS, CDR2 FNYEAQ. The CDR3 consists of 10 residues. The chain's CDR3 is CASKSHEQFF. For the CDR3, the DNA is TGTGCCAGCAAAAGCCATGAGCAGTTCTTC.

The chain has TRBV7-6 and TRBJ2-4; 13 bases align to TRBD2. This CDR3 region has 21 residues. V shed 5 bases and J 0 bases; nucleotides not matched to a gene: 16. Germline-derived CDR1 and CDR2 are SGHVS and FNYEAQ. The CDR3 bases are TGTGCCAGCAGCCCCACGACTAGCGGGGGGTCAGACCCTCTAGCCAAAAACATTCAGTACTTC. It yields the protein CASSPTTSGGSDPLAKNIQYF.

This clonotype was seen only a few times. The CDR3 ends on some other residue instead of the conserved phenylalanine or tryptophan, so this is likely a read error. No DNA is shown, since the ends of the CDR3 on it are uncertain; the CDR3 is the one TCRdb lists. This chain uses TRBV7-3 with TRBJ2-6; the table names TRBD1, a call not compared with the DNA. Germline V gene lookup returns CDR1 SGHTA and CDR2 FQGTGA. With termini counted, the CDR3 has 17 amino acids. CDR3 loop: CASSLNWGQGNEQYFGA.

This clonotype is classed as medium-sized. The rearrangement links TRBV11-2 to TRBJ2-7, with D hard to call. Germline V lookup: CDR1 SGHAT, CDR2 FQNNGV. The CDR3 has 13 residues. The V end lost 2 bases, the J end lost 9 bases, and 14 bases lay between the germline ends. CDR3 coding DNA: TGTGCCAGCAGCTTATTGGGCCCCCATGGGCAGTACTTC. Amino acid sequence: CASSLLGPHGQYF.

The chain couples TRBV11-2 to TRBJ2-5; D might be TRBD1 or TRBD2, each matching 5 bases. The V gene's germline CDR1 is SGHAT and CDR2 FQNNGV. The CDR3 length is 16 residues. V lost 5 bases and J lost 11, with 27 bases in between. The CDR3 protein is CASSPGGEGLGDTQYF. In DNA, the CDR3 is TGTGCCAGCAGCCCCGGAGGAGAGGGGTTGGGAGATACGCAGTACTTC.

For the CDR3, the DNA is TGTGCCAGCAGCTTATCGTTAATGCGCACAGATACGCAGTATTTT. Its translation is CASSLSLMRTDTQYF. The rearrangement uses TRBV7-2 and TRBJ2-3; no definite D call. Trimming left V 2 bases short and J 1 base short, with 10 bases between. Germline V gives CDR1 SGHTA, CDR2 FQGNSA. This CDR3 is built from 15 residues. The full variable domain, rest sourced from reference TRBV7-2 and TRBJ2-3, is GAGVSQSPSNKVTEKGKDVELRCDPISGHTALYWYRQSLGQGLEFLIYFQGNSAPDKSGLPSDRFSAERTGGSVSTLTIQRTQQEDSAVYLCASSLSLMRTDTQYFGPGTRLTVL.

J is TRBJ2-1 and V is TRBV12-3 or TRBV12-4; 9 positions agree with TRBD1. The CDR3 is 16 residues long. The J segment lost 4 bases and the V segment lost 6 bases, leaving 10 bases of the junction unmatched. For the CDR3, the DNA is TGTGCCAGCAGCCCCATGGACAGGGGACCATACAATGAGCAGTTCTTC. This translates into CASSPMDRGPYNEQFF.

The chain is built from TRBV6-8 and TRBJ2-7; 7 nucleotides align to TRBD1. The end of the DNA is better explained by TRBJ1-2, so the J call may be wrong. The CDR3 runs to 14 residues. Looked up from germline, CDR1 is MNHGY and CDR2 is SAAAGT. The CDR3 loop reads CASSVQGSNYGYTF. CDR3 DNA sequence: TGTGCCAGCAGTGTACAGGGGTCTAACTATGGCTACACCTTC.

This clonotype was seen many times. The genes are TRBV19 and TRBJ1-2; D uncertain. Per the germline V gene, CDR1 is LNHDA and CDR2 is SQIVND (reference sequence). The CDR3 contains 9 residues. The V and J ends lost 8 bases and 7 bases respectively, with 5 bases between them. The CDR3 protein is CASGRGYTF. The CDR3 nucleotides are TGTGCCAGTGGACGTGGCTACACCTTC.

The V and J genes are TRBV19 and TRBJ2-5; the D gene could be TRBD1 or TRBD2 (5 bases each). The germline gives CDR1 LNHDA, CDR2 SQIVND (reference sequence). V was trimmed by 5 bases and J by 5 bases, leaving 9 bases between them. CDR3 length: 12 amino acids. The CDR3: CASSLGTETQYF. CDR3 coding DNA: TGTGCCAGTAGTTTGGGGACCGAGACCCAGTACTTC.

This clonotype was observed a few times. The V call is TRBV7-2, the J call TRBJ2-5; 9 bases fit TRBD2. The DNA end lines up better with TRBJ2-7; the J call may be wrong. The CDR3 covers 16 residues. Germline V gene sequence: CDR1 SGHTA, CDR2 FQGNSA. The CDR3 protein is CASSLAAGGQAYEQYF. CDR3 in DNA: TGTGCCAGCAGCTTAGCCGCGGGGGGGCAAGCCTACGAGCAGTACTTC.

This clonotype appeared a few times. The chain carries TRBV7-2 and TRBJ2-5; D perhaps matches TRBD2 (6 bases). The assigned J gene may be wrong: the sequence end matches TRBJ2-1 better. Germline V CDR1 and CDR2: SGHTA, FQGNSA. The CDR3 loop spans 15 amino acids. CDR3 bases: TGTGCCAGCAGCTTAGATGGGTCGACGGGGGTCGGGCAGTTCTTC. It translates to CASSLDGSTGVGQFF.

This chain links TRBV7-6 with TRBJ2-5, with 12 nucleotides matching TRBD2. The end of the DNA fits TRBJ2-1 better, so the J call may be wrong. This CDR3 contains 15 residues. From germline, CDR1 is SGHVS and CDR2 FNYEAQ. The CDR3 reads CASSRTSGESNEQFF. In DNA, the CDR3 is TGTGCCAGCAGCCGGACTAGCGGGGAGAGTAATGAGCAGTTCTTC.

The J gene is TRBJ2-5, the V gene TRBV7-3; D call uncertain. This CDR3 is built from 14 residues. CDR1 and CDR2 from the germline V gene are SGHTA and FQGTGA. V lost 4 bases, J lost 3 bases, and 12 bases lay in between. The CDR3 region is CASSSDRGEETQYF. In DNA form, the CDR3 reads TGTGCCAGCAGCTCAGATCGTGGGGAAGAGACCCAGTACTTC.

The chain recombines TRBV28 with TRBJ2-2; 8 bases are a match to TRBD2. Trimming removed 5 bases from V and 6 bases from J; junction bases left unmatched: 5. CDR1 and CDR2 (germline): MDHEN, SYDVKM. The CDR3 is made up of 14 amino acids. The CDR3 nucleotides are TGTGCCAGCAGTCAGACTAGCGCGGCCGGGGAGCTGTTTTTT. It encodes CASSQTSAAGELFF.

This clonotype is classed as medium-sized. The chain is built from TRBV6-4 and TRBJ2-1; D is undetermined. The CDR3 runs to 16 residues. Germline V CDR1 and CDR2: MRHNA, SNTAGT. V was pared by 5 bases and J by 5 bases, with 19 bases between. The CDR3 nucleotides are TGTGCCAGCAGTCCCTTAGGGATAGTCTCGAACAATGAGCAGTTCTTC. Encoded protein: CASSPLGIVSNNEQFF.

The chain links TRBV7-6 to TRBJ2-7; TRBD2 matches at 9 bases. CDR1 is SGHVS, CDR2 FNYEAQ, per germline. V lost 0 bases to trimming and J lost 5 bases; unmatched junction nucleotides: 11. The CDR3 consists of 17 residues. DNA of the CDR3: TGTGCCAGCAGCTTAGCGAGGCTAGCGGGGAAGTCGAACGAGCAGTACTTC. Translation: CASSLARLAGKSNEQYF.

A remark on this clonotype: This sequence may be a read error, since a much larger clone differs from it by one base. This chain joins TRBV7-3 and TRBJ2-3; possibly TRBD2 for D (5 bases). CDR1 is SGHTA and CDR2 is FQGTGA in the germline V gene. The CDR3 runs 15 residues. V lost 0 bases and J lost 14, with 21 bases in between. CDR3 loop: CASSLTGKDTGELYF. The CDR3 bases are TGTGCCAGCAGCTTAACAGGGAAGGATACCGGGGAGCTGTATTTT.

This clonotype has at least ten counts. The gene calls are TRBV18 and TRBJ2-6, with TRBD1 as a possible D gene (6 bases). V lost 3 bases and J 2 bases, leaving 11 bases between the germline ends. The length of the CDR3 is 16 residues. Germline V gives CDR1 KGHSH, CDR2 LQKENI. CDR3 protein: CASSPGGQAGANVLTF. The CDR3 DNA follows: TGTGCCAGCTCACCTGGGGGCCAGGCTGGGGCCAACGTCCTGACTTTC.

This rearrangement joins TRBV10-3 to TRBJ1-1; D might be TRBD1 (5 bases). The V end lost 6 bases, the J end lost 0 bases, and 11 bases lay between the germline ends. Germline loops: CDR1 ENHRY, CDR2 SYGVKD. The CDR3 covers 14 residues. CDR3 DNA: TGTGCCATCAGATCTGACAGATTGAACACTGAAGCTTTCTTT. Translated, it gives CAIRSDRLNTEAFF.

This clonotype showed up just a few times. The chain uses TRBV7-9 and TRBJ1-4; D might be TRBD1 (5 bases). The CDR3 has 15 residues. Germline CDR1 SEHNR, CDR2 FQNEAQ (reference sequence). V was shortened by 1 base and J by 7 bases, with 13 bases between the two germline ends. The CDR3 coding sequence is TGTGCCAGCAGCTTAGGGGGACGGACGGGTGAAAAACTGTTTTTT. Translated: CASSLGGRTGEKLFF.